Presented here are 8 T cell receptor beta chains from one specimen sequenced in a study of glioma-infiltrating T cells. TCR alpha and beta CDR3 regions were amplified from RNA using iRepertoire nested multiplex PCR. Each CDR3 protein is one row after TCRdb ran MiXCR on the multiplex PCR reads. The sample lists more than 110,000 distinct CDR3 sequences; about two fifths were seen once. Sequenced material: glioma tissue, nonneoplastic brain tissue, or PBMCs (not recorded which). Source of these receptors: a human donor with low-grade glioma or glioblastoma, undergoing nonglioma brain surgery, or in good health (not recorded which).

The V call is TRBV5-5, the J call TRBJ2-1; D gene ambiguous. V gave up 0 bases and J gave up 7 bases, with 8 bases separating them. The CDR3 has 13 residues. The germline V gene encodes CDR1 SGHKS and CDR2 YYEKEE (reference sequence). The CDR3 bases are TGTGCCAGCAGCTTGGGCGTCCTTAATGAGCAGTTCTTC. Translating gives CASSLGVLNEQFF.

This chain joins TRBV4-1 and TRBJ1-2; D gene uncertain. In germline, CDR1 is MGHRA, CDR2 YSYEKL. Trimming shortened V by 1 base and J by 4 bases, and 4 bases separated the two germline ends. The CDR3 totals 12 residues. CDR3 DNA sequence: TGCGCCAGCAGCCAAGTTGGCTATGGCTACACCTTC. This codes for CASSQVGYGYTF.

In this sample, this clonotype turned up a few times. The chain employs TRBV10-3 and TRBJ1-2; D not certain. The CDR3 extends over 14 amino acids. Trimming took off 7 bases at V and 4 bases at J, with 16 bases between the two ends. Germline assignment: CDR1 ENHRY and CDR2 SYGVKD. The CDR3 DNA reads TGTGCCATCACTCAGGACTCTGTCGGCTATGGCTACACCTTC. It translates to CAITQDSVGYGYTF.

The chain combines TRBV3-1 with TRBJ2-5; D not resolved. Germline loops: CDR1 LGHDT, CDR2 YNNKEL (reference sequence). CDR3 length equals 14 residues. V lost 2 bases and J 1 base, leaving 8 bases between the germline ends. CDR3 nucleotide sequence: TGTGCCAGCAGCCAACGGACGGGCCAAGAGACCCAGTACTTC. Its translation is CASSQRTGQETQYF.

This clonotype was observed once. The rearrangement links TRBV20-1 to TRBJ2-1; D may be TRBD2 (6 bases). Germline V gene lookup returns CDR1 DFQATT and CDR2 SNEGSKA (reference sequence). The CDR3 is 12 amino acids. With 6 bases removed from V and 7 bases from J, the gap between germline ends came to 13 bases. CDR3 sequence: CSAGGRGNEQFF. In nucleotides, the CDR3 is TGCAGTGCGGGGGGTCGGGGGAATGAGCAGTTCTTC.

This clonotype was picked up a small number of times. The V and J genes are TRBV20-1 and TRBJ2-7, with D possibly being TRBD1 (5 bases). Trimming stripped 0 bases from V and 0 bases from J, with 15 bases between. Germline loops: CDR1 DFQATT, CDR2 SNEGSKA (reference sequence). The CDR3 has 16 amino acids. The CDR3 sequence: CSAREGFRGSSYEQYF. For the CDR3, the DNA is TGCAGTGCTAGAGAGGGGTTTAGGGGCAGCTCCTACGAGCAGTACTTC.

The chain uses TRBV20-1 and TRBJ1-1, with D maybe TRBD1 (6 bases). The length of the CDR3 is 16 residues. The V end was cut by 6 bases, the J end by 1 base, with 21 bases between. Germline V gene lookup returns CDR1 DFQATT and CDR2 SNEGSKA (reference sequence). The CDR3 loop is CSAKGAGAGRNTEAFF. CDR3 DNA sequence: TGCAGTGCAAAGGGAGCGGGGGCGGGGAGGAACACTGAAGCTTTCTTT.

This clonotype was seen only a few times. The V call is TRBV4-1, the J call TRBJ1-5, with D tentatively TRBD1 (5 bases). CDR1 is MGHRA and CDR2 is YSYEKL in the germline V gene. V was trimmed by 4 bases and J by 4 bases, leaving 11 bases between them. The CDR3 length is 14 residues. This CDR3 reads CASSLNQGNQPQHF. The CDR3 DNA reads as TGCGCCAGCAGCCTGAATCAGGGAAATCAGCCCCAGCATTTT.